The present T cell receptor beta chain was sequenced within a study of blood T cell repertoires in COVID-19. At the level of the study: There were acute and convalescent COVID-19 samples, and they came from the United States, Italy and Spain. The cDNA or gDNA used as material had been derived from T cells, B-cell-depleted T cells, or PBMCs.

In Seattle, patients joined the study during active infection and were tracked longitudinally. The CDR3 is made up of 13 amino acids. The germline V and J ends were trimmed by 3 bases and 7 bases, with 10 bases remaining between them. Germline CDR1 and CDR2: MDHEN and SYDVKM. In the original processing: Estimated nucleated cell counts came from reference gene primer amplification. Sequencing used immunoSEQ multiplex PCR; TCRdb keeps in-frame clones, though not all of them. That table supplies the V and J calls and clone size; D and trimming were determined from the DNA. There are approximately 250,000 clones in the sample; about 82% occur only once, and over 5.5% lies in the top ten.

The source is a woman older than 75 with COVID-19, enrolled during active disease. The source material was peripheral blood. The J gene is TRBJ1-5, the V gene TRBV28; D gene ambiguous. The CDR3 DNA reads as TGTGCCAGCAGTTTTAGAGGAGAGCAGCCCCAGCATTTT. Its translation: CASSFRGEQPQHF.